These 10 T cell receptor beta chains came from one sample sequenced in a study of a mutant IDH1 vaccine in newly diagnosed glioma. Generated by immunoSEQ multiplex PCR, the TCRdb table keeps only in-frame clones and is missing some. The sample has about 92,000 clones, just under 80% seen once. The time point was: baseline, week 1 (first vaccination visit). Treatment indicated: pre-vaccination baseline after standard-of-care therapy. Sequenced here: PBMCs, sampled from a glioma patient treated with radiotherapy, temozolomide or both. The receptors shown here come from a man aged 40-49 years with glioma.

The chain employs TRBV7-3 and TRBJ1-3; tentatively, D is TRBD1 (6 bases). CDR3 length equals 14 residues. Germline V CDR1 and CDR2: SGHTA, FQGTGA. Trimming removed 5 bases from V and 0 bases from J, with 8 bases in between. CDR3 sequence reads: CASSRGGSGNTIYF. CDR3 sequence (DNA): TGTGCCAGCAGCCGAGGGGGCTCTGGAAACACCATATATTTT.

The chain joins TRBV6-5 to TRBJ2-2; D tentatively reads TRBD1 or TRBD2 (5 bases each). Trimming took off 5 bases at V and 6 bases at J, with 13 bases between the two ends. In germline, CDR1 is MNHEY, CDR2 SVGAGI. This CDR3 contains 14 residues. CDR3 nucleotides: TGTGCCAGCAGTCAAACCCCGGGACCCGGGGAGCTGTTTTTT. Its translation is CASSQTPGPGELFF.

The rearrangement links TRBV6-5 to TRBJ1-5; unclear D gene. The V gene's germline CDR1 is MNHEY and CDR2 SVGAGI. Trimming pared 4 bases from V and 4 bases from J, leaving 14 bases between. This CDR3 is built from 15 residues. The CDR3 spells CASSFTPEKNQPQHF. As DNA, the CDR3 is TGTGCCAGCAGTTTCACCCCTGAAAAAAATCAGCCCCAGCATTTT.

The J gene is TRBJ1-2, the V gene TRBV7-2, with D perhaps TRBD1 (6 bases). Per the germline V gene, CDR1 is SGHTA and CDR2 is FQGNSA. Trimming left V 7 bases short and J 1 base short, with 22 bases between. This CDR3 contains 17 residues. In nucleotides, the CDR3 is TGTGCCAGCACCCTAGGGTCGGCTGGGGGGCTTAACTATGGCTACACCTTC. This encodes CASTLGSAGGLNYGYTF.

The chain joins TRBV7-6 to TRBJ2-1; 8 bases align to TRBD1. The germline gives CDR1 SGHVS, CDR2 FNYEAQ. The CDR3 covers 12 residues. Unmatched junction bases numbered 3, after V lost 2 bases and J lost 12 bases. CDR3 amino acids: CASSLQGQGQFF. CDR3 bases: TGTGCCAGCAGCTTACAAGGACAGGGGCAGTTCTTC.

This clone has more than one count but fewer than ten. This chain connects TRBV6-4 to TRBJ2-3; TRBD2 matches 9 bases. V lost 2 bases and J lost 2; bases outside the gene matches: 5. CDR1 MRHNA and CDR2 SNTAGT come from the germline V gene. The CDR3 runs 16 residues. CDR3 loop: CASSDGGGGATDTQYF. CDR3 sequence (DNA): TGTGCCAGCAGTGACGGGGGCGGGGGGGCCACAGATACGCAGTATTTT.

The chain combines TRBV7-8 with TRBJ2-5; D unclear. The CDR3 is made up of 14 amino acids. CDR1 SGHVS and CDR2 FQNEAQ come from the germline V gene. V gave up 5 bases and J gave up 5 bases, with 15 bases separating them. CDR3 residues: CASSPTRPSETQYF. CDR3 coding DNA: TGTGCCAGCAGCCCAACTCGCCCGAGTGAGACCCAGTACTTC.

This clone appeared once. The V call is TRBV27, the J call TRBJ2-5; TRBD1 matches at 10 bases. The CDR3 has 14 residues. Germline CDR1 reads MNHEY; CDR2 reads SMNVEV (reference sequence). V lost 5 bases, J lost 5 bases, and 5 bases stayed unmatched. CDR3 DNA: TGTGCCAGCAGTCCCGGGACAGGGGCGGAGACCCAGTACTTC. Protein: CASSPGTGAETQYF.

The chain is built from TRBV4-1 and TRBJ2-3; D is unclear. Germline CDR1 and CDR2: MGHRA and YSYEKL. V lost 1 base and J 2 bases, leaving 4 bases between the germline ends. The CDR3 totals 13 residues. Here the CDR3 DNA reads TGCGCCAGCAGCCAAGTCGTCACAGATACGCAGTATTTT. Encoded protein: CASSQVVTDTQYF.

The chain combines TRBV11-2 with TRBJ2-1; D uncertain. This CDR3 region has 14 residues. Trimming left V 4 bases short and J 2 bases short, with 9 bases between. CDR1 is SGHAT and CDR2 is FQNNGV in the germline V gene. CDR3 bases: TGTGCCAGCAGCTCGCTGGGTCCCTACAATGAGCAGTTCTTC. Translated: CASSSLGPYNEQFF.